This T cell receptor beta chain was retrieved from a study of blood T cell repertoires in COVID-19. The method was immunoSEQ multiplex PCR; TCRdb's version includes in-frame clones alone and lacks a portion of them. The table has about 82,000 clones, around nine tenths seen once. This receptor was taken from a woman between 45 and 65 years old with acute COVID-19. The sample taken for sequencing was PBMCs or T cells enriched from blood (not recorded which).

CDR3 sequence: CASTPFEGARETQYF. The CDR3 region has the DNA TGTGCCAGCACCCCTTTTGAGGGGGCGCGGGAGACCCAGTACTTC. This rearrangement joins TRBV7-9 to TRBJ2-5; TRBD1 matches at 7 bases. The CDR3 has 15 residues. With 7 bases clipped from V and 5 bases from J, the junction kept 13 bases outside the gene matches. The germline V gene encodes CDR1 SEHNR and CDR2 FQNEAQ (reference sequence).